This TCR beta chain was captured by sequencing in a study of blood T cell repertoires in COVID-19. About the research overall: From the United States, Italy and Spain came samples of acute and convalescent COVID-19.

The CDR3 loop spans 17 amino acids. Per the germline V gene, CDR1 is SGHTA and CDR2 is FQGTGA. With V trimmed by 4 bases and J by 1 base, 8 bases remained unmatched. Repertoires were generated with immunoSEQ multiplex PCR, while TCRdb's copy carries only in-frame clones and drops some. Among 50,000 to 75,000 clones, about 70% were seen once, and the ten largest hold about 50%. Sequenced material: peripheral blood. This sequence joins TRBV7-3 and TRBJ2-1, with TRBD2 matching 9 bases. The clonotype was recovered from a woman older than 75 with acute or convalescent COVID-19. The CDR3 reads CASSSGSGSGSYNEQFF. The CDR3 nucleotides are TGTGCCAGCAGCTCGGGTAGCGGGAGCGGGTCCTACAATGAGCAGTTCTTC.